A single sample gave rise to the 28 T cell receptor beta chains below, sequenced in a study of T cells in localized non-small cell lung cancer. Sequenced by immunoSEQ multiplex PCR; TCRdb stores in-frame clones only, minus some. This table has about 40,000 clones, 75% to 90% appearing once. The sample in question was peripheral blood, obtained before any cancer treatment. These receptors came from a woman aged 40-75 years with stage I lung adenocarcinoma.

The chain is built from TRBV28 and TRBJ1-4; D perhaps matches TRBD1 (6 bases). V was pared by 3 bases and J by 0 bases, with 20 bases between. Germline V gives CDR1 MDHEN, CDR2 SYDVKM. This CDR3 spans 19 amino acids. The CDR3 nucleotides are TGTGCCAGCAGTTTTATGCCAGGGGCCTCATCAGCAACTAATGAAAAACTGTTTTTT. Its translation is CASSFMPGASSATNEKLFF.

For the CDR3, the DNA is TGTGCCAGCAGTTTGGGACTAGCGGGAGCTACCCTTTCGACCTACGAGCAGTACTTC. Translated, it gives CASSLGLAGATLSTYEQYF. This chain connects TRBV28 to TRBJ2-7; TRBD2 matches 14 bases. From germline, CDR1 is MDHEN and CDR2 SYDVKM. The ends lost 3 bases at V and 2 bases at J; junction bases unmatched: 12. There are 19 residues in the CDR3.

The chain combines TRBV5-4 with TRBJ2-3; the D gene is possibly TRBD2 (6 bases). The CDR3 has 17 residues. The ends were cut back, 4 bases at V and 0 bases at J, with 18 bases in the middle. Germline V gives CDR1 SGHNT, CDR2 YYREEE (reference sequence). CDR3: CASSPDGPSASTDTQYF. The CDR3, as DNA: TGTGCCAGCAGCCCAGATGGGCCTAGCGCGAGCACAGATACGCAGTATTTT.

The chain employs TRBV9 and TRBJ2-1; TRBD1 agrees at 8 bases. The CDR3 sequence is 16 residues long. CDR1 and CDR2 from the germline V gene are SGDLS and YYNGEE. V trimming: 4 bases; J trimming: 3 bases; junction bases outside the gene matches: 9. CDR3 sequence reads: CASSPATGQDYNEQFF. The CDR3 bases are TGTGCCAGCAGCCCAGCAACGGGACAGGACTACAATGAGCAGTTCTTC.

The rearrangement uses TRBV18 and TRBJ1-5, with TRBD1 matching over 8 bases. Germline-derived CDR1 and CDR2 are KGHSH and LQKENI. With V trimmed by 3 bases and J by 7 bases, 11 bases remained unmatched. The CDR3 spans 16 residues. The CDR3 loop is CASSPNSDRGGQPQHF. The CDR3 bases are TGTGCCAGCTCACCGAACTCTGACAGGGGAGGGCAGCCCCAGCATTTT.

This sequence joins TRBV21-1 and TRBJ2-1; TRBD1 is taken as the D call from the table, unchecked against the DNA. TRBV21-1 corresponds to a pseudogene. The CDR3 loop spans 13 amino acids. The CDR3 region has the DNA TGTGCCAGCATATTGGCCTTAAGCAATGAGCAGTTCTTC. This encodes CASILALSNEQFF.

The chain couples TRBV6-1 to TRBJ2-5; D unclear. V was pared by 3 bases and J by 5 bases, with 16 bases between. This CDR3 comprises 15 residues. In germline, CDR1 is MNHNS, CDR2 SASEGT. In DNA, the CDR3 is TGTGCCAGCAGTGAGGGTCCGCCCCTTGGGGAGACCCAGTACTTC. Amino acids: CASSEGPPLGETQYF.

The CDR3 nucleotides are TGCGCCAGCAGCTTGGCCGGTCGGGGGTTGGAGACCCAGTACTTC. Residues: CASSLAGRGLETQYF. This chain connects TRBV5-1 to TRBJ2-5; maybe TRBD2 (6 bases). The CDR3 has 15 residues. Germline V CDR1 and CDR2: SGHRS, YFSETQ. The V gene lost 0 bases and the J gene lost 5 bases, with 14 bases spanning the gap. The full variable domain, its missing parts supplied by reference TRBV5-1 and TRBJ2-5, is KAGVTQTPRYLIKTRGQQVTLSCSPISGHRSVSWYQQTPGQGLQFLFEYFSETQRNKGNFPGRFSGRQFSNSRSEMNVSTLELGDSALYLCASSLAGRGLETQYFGPGTRLLVL.

The rearrangement joins TRBV6-5 to TRBJ1-1; D not certain. There are 15 residues in the CDR3. Germline CDR1 is MNHEY and CDR2 is SVGAGI. The germline V and J ends were trimmed by 0 bases and 5 bases, with 13 bases remaining between them. The DNA of the CDR3 is TGTGCCAGCAGTTACTCTCGGGCCCCCTTGACTGAAGCTTTCTTT. Amino acid sequence: CASSYSRAPLTEAFF.

This clone was recorded only once. The rearrangement uses TRBV5-1 and TRBJ2-3, with D tentatively TRBD2 (6 bases). CDR1 is SGHRS, CDR2 YFSETQ, per germline. This CDR3 is 15 amino acids long. Trimming removed 0 bases at V and 0 bases at J, with 8 bases between. CDR3 bases: TGCGCCAGCAGCTTGGCCGGGGGTAGCACAGATACGCAGTATTTT. The encoded protein is CASSLAGGSTDTQYF.

This sequence joins TRBV19 and TRBJ2-4, with 9 nucleotides matching TRBD1. Germline loops: CDR1 LNHDA, CDR2 SQIVND (reference sequence). Trimming removed 6 bases from V and 8 bases from J; junction bases left unmatched: 5. The CDR3 runs to 13 residues. CDR3 residues: CASSGQGLHIQYF. The CDR3 DNA follows: TGTGCCAGTAGCGGACAGGGGTTACACATTCAGTACTTC. Complete variable domain (other parts from reference TRBV19 and TRBJ2-4): DGGITQSPKYLFRKEGQNVTLSCEQNLNHDAMYWYRQDPGQGLRLIYYSQIVNDFQKGDIAEGYSVSREKKESFPLTVTSAQKNPTAFYLCASSGQGLHIQYFGAGTRLSVL.

The CDR3 DNA is TGTGCCAGCACCTTAGGACACCCAAACACTGAAGCTTTCTTT. This gives the protein CASTLGHPNTEAFF. This chain joins TRBV4-2 and TRBJ1-1, with D tentatively TRBD1 (5 bases). V was trimmed by 7 bases and J by 2 bases, leaving 14 bases between them. In germline, CDR1 is LGHNA, CDR2 YNFKEQ. The CDR3 consists of 14 residues.

The V gene is TRBV5-1, the J gene TRBJ1-1; D might be TRBD1 (6 bases). The germline V gene has CDR1 SGHRS and CDR2 YFSETQ. The CDR3 runs 15 residues. Trimming stripped 4 bases from V and 1 base from J, with 14 bases between. In DNA form, the CDR3 reads TGCGCCAGCAGCCCGACGACAGGCAAGAACACTGAAGCTTTCTTT. Its translation is CASSPTTGKNTEAFF.

This chain links TRBV5-1 with TRBJ1-1; 7 bases match TRBD1. From germline, CDR1 is SGHRS and CDR2 YFSETQ. Unmatched junction bases numbered 9, after V lost 2 bases and J lost 8 bases. This CDR3 contains 14 residues. The CDR3 DNA is TGCGCCAGCAGCTTATCCAGGGGGTTCCACGAAGCTTTCTTT. Its protein is CASSLSRGFHEAFF.

The rearrangement links TRBV10-3 to TRBJ2-7, with 8 bases fitting TRBD1. J lost 5 bases, V lost 8 bases, and 14 bases had no gene match. CDR3 size: 15 residues. Germline V gene data show CDR1 as ENHRY and CDR2 as SYGVKD. CDR3 region: CAIGSVSGGSDEQYF. CDR3 coding DNA: TGTGCCATCGGTTCGGTGTCAGGGGGCAGCGACGAGCAGTACTTC.

As for this clone: Other DNA sequences of this sample code for an identical CDR3. The V gene is TRBV18, the J gene TRBJ2-5; D is unclear. V lost 6 bases to trimming and J lost 2 bases, with 4 bases between them. This CDR3 contains 11 residues. Germline V gives CDR1 KGHSH, CDR2 LQKENI. In nucleotides, the CDR3 is TGTGCCAGCTCGCCTCAAGAGACCCAGTACTTC. Encoded protein: CASSPQETQYF.

The chain combines TRBV5-1 with TRBJ1-4; no clear D. Germline-derived CDR1 and CDR2 are SGHRS and YFSETQ. Deletions cut 1 base from V and 1 base from J, with 11 bases between. The CDR3 has 16 amino acids. The CDR3 loop is CASSLSGQKTNEKLFF. DNA for the CDR3: TGCGCCAGCAGCTTGAGCGGGCAAAAAACTAATGAAAAACTGTTTTTT.

The DNA of the CDR3 is TGCGCCAGCAGCTTTTGGCCCCAGGGGGCGGGCAATCAGCCCCAGCATTTT. This codes for CASSFWPQGAGNQPQHF. The J gene is TRBJ1-5, the V gene TRBV5-1; 8 positions agree with TRBD1. The V gene end was trimmed by 2 bases and the J gene end by 2 bases; junction bases not matched to a gene: 9. The germline V gene has CDR1 SGHRS and CDR2 YFSETQ. The CDR3 is made up of 17 amino acids.

This clone was detected only once. V and J are TRBV5-4 and TRBJ2-7; 8 bases fit TRBD2. The V gene end was trimmed by 4 bases and the J gene end by 2 bases; junction bases not matched to a gene: 5. The V gene's germline CDR1 is SGHNT and CDR2 YYREEE (reference sequence). CDR3 size: 14 residues. In DNA, the CDR3 is TGTGCCAGCAGCCTAACTAGCGGAGCCTACGAGCAGTACTTC. Translating it yields CASSLTSGAYEQYF.

Only one count was recorded for this clone. V and J are TRBV4-1 and TRBJ1-3; D is possibly TRBD1 (5 bases). CDR1 MGHRA and CDR2 YSYEKL come from the germline V gene. This CDR3 contains 17 residues. The V gene lost 4 bases and the J gene lost 0 bases, with 16 bases spanning the gap. As DNA, the CDR3 is TGCGCCAGCAGCCGGGGGGGAATAGTAAACTCTGGAAACACCATATATTTT. This encodes CASSRGGIVNSGNTIYF.

A few counts support this clone. The chain combines TRBV6-1 with TRBJ1-2; 7 nucleotides match TRBD1. Germline-derived CDR1 and CDR2 are MNHNS and SASEGT. V gave up 3 bases and J gave up 4 bases; unmatched junction bases: 8. The CDR3 contains 15 residues. CDR3 coding DNA: TGTGCCAGCAGTGATAGAGACAGGGTCCTCTATGGCTACACCTTC. Translating it yields CASSDRDRVLYGYTF.

The V call is TRBV19, the J call TRBJ2-7; D call uncertain. CDR3 length equals 14 residues. The V gene's germline CDR1 is LNHDA and CDR2 SQIVND (reference sequence). Trimming removed 3 bases from V and 3 bases from J, with 12 bases in between. The CDR3 loop reads CASSIGPLGYEQYF. The CDR3 coding sequence is TGTGCCAGTAGTATCGGACCCCTCGGCTACGAGCAGTACTTC.

This clone came up a few times. CDR3 sequence reads: CASSLARLSYEQYF. The DNA of the CDR3 is TGTGCCAGCAGCTTAGCGCGGCTCTCCTACGAGCAGTACTTC. The chain has TRBV11-2 and TRBJ2-7; unclear D gene. Trimming left V 1 base short and J 0 bases short, with 7 bases between. Germline values: CDR1 SGHAT, CDR2 FQNNGV. The CDR3 has 14 residues.

This clone has only a few counts. The V and J genes are TRBV19 and TRBJ2-7; 10 nucleotides match TRBD1. V was clipped by 7 bases and J by 7 bases; unmatched bases: 7. This CDR3 is 13 amino acids long. Germline assignment: CDR1 LNHDA and CDR2 SQIVND (reference sequence). CDR3 residues: CASNDRGLGEQYF. The CDR3 DNA reads as TGTGCCAGTAACGACAGGGGGCTCGGGGAGCAGTACTTC.

The chain is built from TRBV30 and TRBJ2-7, with TRBD2 matching over 10 bases. The V gene end was trimmed by 2 bases and the J gene end by 5 bases; junction bases not matched to a gene: 12. CDR3 length: 16 amino acids. Germline CDR1 is GTSNPN and CDR2 is SVGIG (reference sequence). In DNA, the CDR3 is TGTGCCTGGAGTCCCCGGACTAGCGGAGGTCCCAACGAGCAGTACTTC. Translating gives CAWSPRTSGGPNEQYF.

This chain connects TRBV11-3 to TRBJ2-1; 10 bases map to TRBD2. This CDR3 spans 13 amino acids. J gave up 12 bases and V 1 base, and 3 bases lay outside the gene matches. Germline CDR1 SGHNT, CDR2 YENEEA. Here the CDR3 reads CASSLGASGRQFF. The CDR3 DNA is TGTGCCAGCAGCTTAGGTGCTAGCGGGAGGCAGTTCTTC. Full variable domain (missing parts from reference TRBV11-3 and TRBJ2-1): EAGVVQSPRYKIIEKKQPVAFWCNPISGHNTLYWYLQNLGQGPELLIRYENEEAVDDSQLPKDRFSAERLKGVDSTLKIQPAELGDSAVYLCASSLGASGRQFFGPGTRLTVL.

CDR3 DNA: TGTGCCTGGGGACAGGGGGCTGGAAACACCATATATTTT. Translation: CAWGQGAGNTIYF. The V and J genes are TRBV30 and TRBJ1-3; 10 bases map to TRBD1. Germline V gene lookup returns CDR1 GTSNPN and CDR2 SVGIG (reference sequence). Trimming cost V 5 bases and J 2 bases; bases outside gene matches: 0. This CDR3 has 13 amino acids. The full variable domain, rest sourced from reference TRBV30 and TRBJ1-3, is SQTIHQWPATLVQPVGSPLSLECTVEGTSNPNLYWYRQAAGRGLQLLFYSVGIGQISSEVPQNLSASRPQDRQFILSSKKLLLSDSGFYLCAWGQGAGNTIYFGEGSWLTVV.

The chain employs TRBV5-1 and TRBJ2-5, with no clear D. The CDR3 sequence is 13 residues long. V was pared by 0 bases and J by 4 bases, with 7 bases between. Germline values: CDR1 SGHRS, CDR2 YFSETQ. The CDR3 is CASSLDSPETQYF. The CDR3 DNA follows: TGCGCCAGCAGCTTGGACAGCCCAGAGACCCAGTACTTC.